A single sample gave rise to the 11 T cell receptor beta chains below, sequenced in a study of T-cell memory formation after mild COVID-19. Each CDR3 protein is one row after TCRdb ran MiXCR on the 5' RACE reads. The sample carries about 140,000 distinct CDR3 sequences, around 15% recorded once. Sequences were obtained from PBMCs or a T cell subset sorted from them (not recorded which). Every receptor here comes from an adult woman who had mild COVID-19 (a few samples of this study predate the infection). Cell type and time point are not known.

This chain connects TRBV9 to TRBJ2-1, with 11 positions matching TRBD2. Germline V gene data show CDR1 as SGDLS and CDR2 as YYNGEE. Unmatched junction bases numbered 13, after V lost 4 bases and J lost 1 base. The CDR3 sequence is 19 residues long. The CDR3, as DNA: TGTGCCAGCAGCCCCGGGGGAACTAGCGGGAGTCGGTCCTACAATGAGCAGTTCTTC. This gives the protein CASSPGGTSGSRSYNEQFF.

This clonotype was seen a handful of times. V and J are TRBV5-5 and TRBJ2-1; D is perhaps TRBD2 (6 bases). The CDR3 consists of 14 residues. V gave up 1 base and J gave up 7 bases, with 12 bases separating them. Germline values: CDR1 SGHKS, CDR2 YYEKEE (reference sequence). CDR3 in DNA: TGTGCCAGCAGCTTGTGGCCGCGGGGAAATGAGCAGTTCTTC. It codes for CASSLWPRGNEQFF.

This clonotype was picked up a small number of times. This chain links TRBV12-3 or TRBV12-4 with TRBJ2-6; D is perhaps TRBD1 (5 bases). V shed 0 bases and J shed 0 bases, with 12 bases lying between them. This CDR3 region has 18 residues. The CDR3: CASSLAGRVTSGANVLTF. CDR3 bases: TGTGCCAGCAGTTTAGCGGGCAGGGTGACCTCTGGGGCCAACGTCCTGACTTTC.

This clonotype was picked up a small number of times. V gene TRBV7-9 combines with J gene TRBJ2-3, with 8 bases that match TRBD2. The ends lost 1 base at V and 6 bases at J; junction bases unmatched: 6. Germline CDR1 reads SEHNR; CDR2 reads FQNEAQ (reference sequence). The CDR3 sequence is 15 residues long. The CDR3 spells CASSLDGLALDTQYF. Here the CDR3 DNA reads TGTGCCAGCAGCTTAGACGGACTAGCCTTGGATACGCAGTATTTT.

The chain has TRBV5-1 and TRBJ2-7, with 12 bases that match TRBD2. With V trimmed by 0 bases and J by 8 bases, 3 bases remained unmatched. Germline values: CDR1 SGHRS, CDR2 YFSETQ. The CDR3 consists of 14 residues. CDR3: CASSLELAGGKQYF. The DNA of the CDR3 is TGCGCCAGCAGCTTGGAGCTAGCGGGAGGGAAGCAGTACTTC.

V and J are TRBV5-1 and TRBJ1-1; unclear D gene. This CDR3 is 15 amino acids long. Between the trimmed V and J ends, which lost 2 bases and 0 bases, there was a span of 11 bases. In germline, CDR1 is SGHRS, CDR2 YFSETQ. CDR3 amino acids: CASSFGGGVNTEAFF. For the CDR3, the DNA is TGCGCCAGCAGCTTCGGCGGAGGAGTGAACACTGAAGCTTTCTTT.

This clonotype was counted only a few times. The V and J genes are TRBV20-1 and TRBJ2-1; 11 nucleotides align to TRBD2. The CDR3 loop spans 12 amino acids. Per germline, CDR1 DFQATT and CDR2 SNEGSKA (reference sequence). The CDR3 here is CRYSGGVNEQFF. For the CDR3, the DNA is TGCAGATATAGCGGGGGGGTAAATGAGCAGTTCTTC.

This clonotype was recorded a few times. The chain uses TRBV7-8 and TRBJ2-1, with TRBD2 identical over 7 bases. CDR3 size: 15 residues. Germline values: CDR1 SGHVS, CDR2 FQNEAQ. The V segment lost 5 bases and the J segment 5 bases; nucleotides outside the gene matches: 9. Here the CDR3 DNA reads TGTGCCAGCAGCCCCGAGCAGCGGGGCCACAATGAGCAGTTCTTC. Translation: CASSPEQRGHNEQFF.

This rearrangement joins TRBV4-1 to TRBJ1-6; 7 bases map to TRBD1. The CDR3 contains 15 residues. The junction had 10 bases not matched to a gene; V was cut back by 0 bases and J by 14 bases. Per germline, CDR1 MGHRA and CDR2 YSYEKL. DNA of the CDR3: TGCGCCAGCAGCCAAGAAATACAGGGGCAAATGGCCCTCCACTTT. It encodes CASSQEIQGQMALHF.

This clonotype was counted once. The chain combines TRBV30 with TRBJ1-1; 10 bases are shared with TRBD1. J gave up 4 bases and V 4 bases, and 6 bases lay outside the gene matches. Germline V gene sequence: CDR1 GTSNPN, CDR2 SVGIG (reference sequence). CDR3 size: 14 residues. The CDR3 DNA reads as TGTGCCTGGACTCAGACAGGGGGCTTCACTGAAGCTTTCTTT. It codes for CAWTQTGGFTEAFF.

This sequence joins TRBV6-1 and TRBJ1-6; 8 positions agree with TRBD1. CDR1 is MNHNS and CDR2 is SASEGT in the germline V gene. With V trimmed by 3 bases and J by 10 bases, 11 bases remained unmatched. The CDR3 runs to 16 residues. CDR3 DNA: TGTGCCAGCAGTGAGACGTGGACAGGGAGGAAGTCACCCCTCCACTTT. Its translation is CASSETWTGRKSPLHF.